The 18 T cell receptor beta chains given below trace back to one sample, sequenced in a study of molecular identifiers for immune sequencing clone quantification. One entry per CDR3 protein results from TCRdb running MiXCR on the PCR reads. Among about 510,000 distinct CDR3 sequences listed, approximately 25% were seen once. Sequenced sample: naive CD8+ T cells from blood, with Jurkat cell RNA spiked in. Described subset: FACS-sorted CD8+CD4-CCR7+CD45RA+ naive T cells. All receptors come from a human donor in good health. Some libraries in this study had Jurkat cell RNA spiked in.

A single count supports this clonotype. V is TRBV19 and J is TRBJ2-1; D is uncertain. The V end lost 8 bases, the J end lost 12 bases, and 8 bases lay between the germline ends. The CDR3 runs to 9 residues. Germline V gives CDR1 LNHDA, CDR2 SQIVND (reference sequence). The CDR3 sequence: CASRPVQFF. In DNA, the CDR3 is TGTGCCAGTCGCCCTGTGCAGTTCTTC.

The chain employs TRBV11-2 and TRBJ2-7; 9 bases line up with TRBD1. V lost 0 bases and J lost 5; bases outside the gene matches: 14. Germline assignment: CDR1 SGHAT and CDR2 FQNNGV. The CDR3 consists of 18 residues. CDR3: CASSLEKGAGTGSHEQYF. The CDR3 DNA follows: TGTGCCAGCAGCTTAGAAAAGGGGGCCGGGACAGGGTCCCACGAGCAGTACTTC.

The chain employs TRBV5-6 and TRBJ1-2, with D perhaps matching TRBD1 (6 bases). V was trimmed by 3 bases and J by 2 bases, leaving 11 bases between them. CDR1 is SGHDT, CDR2 YYEEEE, per germline. This CDR3 has 14 amino acids. The CDR3 protein is CASSWGDNNYGYTF. The CDR3 coding sequence is TGTGCCAGCAGCTGGGGGGACAACAACTATGGCTACACCTTC.

This clonotype appeared once. A much more abundant neighbour one base away suggests this may be a read error. The CDR3 spells CASVDGLNTEAYF. CDR3 sequence (DNA): TGTGCCAGCGTGGACGGATTGAACACTGAAGCTTACTTT. The rearrangement links TRBV2 to TRBJ1-1; D ambiguous. The CDR3 spans 13 residues. Germline V gene lookup returns CDR1 SNHLY and CDR2 FYNNEI.

Turning to this clonotype: This could be a read error, since a much larger clone is one nucleotide away. The V and J genes are TRBV7-9 and TRBJ2-3; 15 nucleotides line up with TRBD2. The CDR3 runs 19 residues. CDR1 is SEHNR and CDR2 is FQNEAQ in the germline V gene (reference sequence). The CDR3 region has the DNA TGTGCCGGCAGCCCCGGACTAGCGGGAGGGACCCCTAGCACAGATACGCAGTATTTT. This codes for CAGSPGLAGGTPSTDTQYF.

Comments on this clonotype: A much larger clone differs from this one at a single base, so this may be a read error. The V gene is TRBV14, the J gene TRBJ1-3; D is unclear. This CDR3 region has 14 residues. From germline, CDR1 is SGHDN and CDR2 FVKESK. The DNA of the CDR3 is TGTGCCAGCAGCTACTACTACTCTGGAAACATCATATATTTT. Amino acids: CASSYYYSGNIIYF.

The CDR3 is CASSRKGFEGTHEQYF. CDR3 DNA sequence: TGTGCCAGCAGTCGGAAAGGTTTTGAGGGAACTCACGAGCAGTACTTC. The chain has TRBV6-7 and TRBJ2-7, with a possible D match to TRBD2 (5 bases). TRBV6-7 is flagged as an ORF with uncertain function. The CDR3 contains 16 residues. The V gene lost 5 bases and the J gene lost 5 bases, with 22 bases spanning the gap.

This clonotype was observed at least ten times. This chain links TRBV12-3 or TRBV12-4 with TRBJ2-3, with a possible D match to TRBD2 (6 bases). Trimming stripped 7 bases from V and 7 bases from J, with 24 bases between. The CDR3 contains 16 residues. The CDR3 coding sequence is TGTGCCAGCACCCCCGGCGGCGGGGATTACCCGAATACGCAGTATTTT. Its translation: CASTPGGGDYPNTQYF.

As for this clonotype: A much bigger clone sits one base away, suggesting this may be a read error. The chain is built from TRBV7-6 and TRBJ2-5, with D perhaps given as TRBD1 or TRBD2 (6 bases each). Trimming left V 5 bases short and J 5 bases short, with 21 bases between. CDR3 length equals 16 residues. In germline, CDR1 is SGHVS, CDR2 FNYEAQ. DNA of the CDR3: TGTGCCAGCAGCCAAATAACAGGGCCGCGGGGTGAGACCCAGTACTTC. It encodes CASSQITGPRGETQYF.

This clonotype was detected many times. This chain uses TRBV6-6 with TRBJ2-3; no firm D call. This CDR3 has 13 residues. V lost 3 bases to trimming and J lost 0 bases, with 4 bases between them. Germline V gives CDR1 MNHNY, CDR2 SVGAGI (reference sequence). This CDR3 reads CASSYLSTDTQYF. Written as DNA, the CDR3 is TGTGCCAGCAGTTATTTGAGCACAGATACGCAGTATTTT.

This chain joins TRBV12-3 or TRBV12-4 and TRBJ2-5; TRBD1 matches at 10 bases. The CDR3 covers 16 residues. V lost 6 bases and J lost 0; bases outside the gene matches: 7. The CDR3: CASRADRGPDQETQYF. Written as DNA, the CDR3 is TGTGCCAGCAGGGCCGACAGGGGGCCAGACCAAGAGACCCAGTACTTC.

V is TRBV7-6 and J is TRBJ2-1, with D unclear. In germline, CDR1 is SGHVS, CDR2 FNYEAQ. Trimming removed 4 bases from V and 5 bases from J, with 9 bases in between. CDR3 length equals 13 residues. The CDR3 reads CASSSDVDNEQFF. In DNA, the CDR3 is TGTGCCAGCAGCTCCGACGTCGACAATGAGCAGTTCTTC.

In the case of this clonotype: Just one base apart from a much larger clone, this may be a read error. The chain is built from TRBV7-9 and TRBJ2-3, with a weak D call TRBD1 (6 bases). There are 19 residues in the CDR3. Trimming took 4 bases from V and 5 from J, leaving 28 bases between them. Germline assignment: CDR1 SEHNR and CDR2 FQNEAQ (reference sequence). In DNA form, the CDR3 reads TGTGCCAGCAGCTCCTACTATTCAGACAGGTGGCTTGAAATAGATACGCAGTATTTT. Translation gives CASSSYYSDRWLEIDTQYF. The whole variable domain, remainder taken from reference TRBV7-9 and TRBJ2-3, is DTGVSQNPRHKITKRGQNVTFRCDPISEHNRLYWYRQTLGQGPEFLTYFQNEAQLEKSRLLSDRFSAERPKGSFSTLEIQRTEQGDSAMYLCASSSYYSDRWLEIDTQYFGPGTRLTVL.

This clonotype was counted many times. The V call is TRBV29-1, the J call TRBJ2-3; maybe TRBD2 (5 bases). V lost 2 bases and J 7 bases, leaving 22 bases between the germline ends. CDR1 and CDR2 from the germline V gene are SQVTM and ANQGSEA. CDR3 length: 16 residues. The CDR3 nucleotides read TGCAGCGTTGAACGGGCCCGGACTGGGAGAACTAATACGCAGTATTTT. Its protein product is CSVERARTGRTNTQYF.

The table lists this clonotype with many counts. The chain links TRBV4-3 to TRBJ2-7; D is ambiguous. CDR1 is LGHNA, CDR2 YSLEER, per germline. This CDR3 region has 15 residues. V was cut by 0 bases and J by 3 bases, with 12 bases left in between. CDR3 protein: CASSQDPEHVYEQYF. Written as DNA, the CDR3 is TGCGCCAGCAGCCAAGATCCGGAACATGTCTACGAGCAGTACTTC.

This chain connects TRBV10-2 to TRBJ2-7; D gene uncertain. Germline CDR1 reads WSHSY; CDR2 reads SAAADI. The CDR3 runs 14 residues. Between the trimmed V and J ends, which lost 4 bases and 0 bases, there was a span of 10 bases. CDR3 in amino acids: CASSGQQLSYEQYF. CDR3 DNA: TGCGCCAGCAGTGGGCAGCAACTCTCCTACGAGCAGTACTTC.

In its sample, this clonotype was seen a few times. The genes are TRBV11-2 and TRBJ2-1; the match to TRBD2 covers 12 bases. This CDR3 is built from 15 residues. From germline, CDR1 is SGHAT and CDR2 FQNNGV. Germline trimming cut 4 bases from V and 9 bases from J; bases unmatched to any gene: 7. The CDR3 here is CASSSGLAGGPEQFF. CDR3 in DNA: TGTGCCAGCAGCTCGGGCCTAGCGGGAGGGCCTGAGCAGTTCTTC.

The genes are TRBV15 and TRBJ2-2; maybe TRBD2 (5 bases). Trimming pared 3 bases from V and 4 bases from J, leaving 15 bases between. There are 16 residues in the CDR3. Germline CDR1 and CDR2: LNHNV and YYDKDF (reference sequence). The CDR3 DNA reads as TGTGCCACCAGCAGGTCTATACTAGATTCCACCGGGGAGCTGTTTTTT. Protein: CATSRSILDSTGELFF.